This T cell receptor (beta chain) was captured by sequencing in a study of PD-L1 blockade in urothelial cancer (dated by TCRdb to 2015 to 2018). Background for the entire study: All patients started therapy in about 2014 and received atezolizumab 1,200 mg intravenously every 3 weeks. Twenty-five of 29 patients were identified as males with urothelial cancer of bladder origin, and a prior smoking history was reported by 18 of 29 patients. An ECOG performance status of 0 or 1 was recorded for the patients, and 0 to 3 prior chemotherapy regimens had been received by the patients. Blood samples were analyzed at 3 weeks after treatment start (second dose) and at 6 weeks after treatment start. Blood samples gave median yields of around 140,000 T cells and 82,636 unique TCRs, along with a median clonality of around 0.08. Somatic, immune and clinical correlates of response to PD-L1 blockade with atezolizumab in urothelial cancer were the focus of an exploratory multi-omic analysis. Pretreatment tumor samples, along with matched peripheral blood serially collected before and after atezolizumab treatment, were subjected to TCR sequencing. Durable clinical benefit meant progression-free survival longer than 6 months, and TCR features were also tested against progression-free and overall survival. In the same patients, whole exome sequencing and RNA sequencing of pretreatment tumors were performed in addition to TCR sequencing. Durable clinical benefit was achieved by nine patients and was not achieved by 20 patients. Twenty-nine patients had pretreatment blood TCR-seq, about 25 had at least one posttreatment blood collection, and about 25 had tumor TCR-seq.

About this clone: Its binding antigen is unknown. Base qualities were left out, and no much larger clone turns up one base away.

The cohort included 29 patients with locally advanced or metastatic urothelial carcinoma who were treated at Memorial Sloan Kettering on a trial protocol. Peripheral blood mononuclear cells were collected from each patient pretreatment and during treatment, giving between 1 and 8 total time points per patient. The Qiagen DNeasy Blood extraction kit was used to purify genomic DNA from total PBMCs and tumor samples. PBMCs were collected pretreatment and during treatment and were isolated and stored as previously described. Synthetic TCR analog templates were spiked into each PCR to estimate absolute template abundance from read counts. TCRbeta CDR3 regions were amplified from genomic DNA with bias-controlled V and J gene primers using the immunoSEQ assay. Sequencing of rearranged TCRbeta segments was performed at approximately 20X coverage. As for how the authors treated the data: Clustering was used to correct sequencing errors, and CDR3s were annotated against IMGT so that V, D and J genes could be assigned. Downstream analyses used only productive TCRbeta rearrangements, leaving out any out-of-frame or stop-codon sequences. Clonality was computed as one minus Shannon entropy normalized by the log of the number of unique productive sequences. Clones differing between time points or between blood and tumor were identified by Fisher's exact test with Benjamini-Hochberg correction at adjusted p below 0.01. The table was pulled from immuneACCESS by TCRdb, which kept in-frame rearrangements only. Such tables lose some clones; where checked, under half of the loss comes from unresolved V genes, and the rest has no known cause. D and trimming come from the DNA, and the V and J calls and clone size come from that table. Present in this sample are about 38,000 clones, over 75% of which were seen just once. The top ten clonotypes cover about 9% of the sample.

CDR1 and CDR2 are read off the germline V gene as SNHLY and FYNNEI. The CDR3 starts with the cysteine, ends with the phenylalanine, and has 14 residues. The CDR3 DNA has 42 bases and is translated from base 1. From V the trimming removes 5 bases and from J it removes 1 base, while the gene matches leave 3 bases of the junction unaccounted for. General findings and caveats noted by the study authors: Small sample size (n ≈ 29) and many exploratory analyses mean the results are intended to be hypothesis-generating. Patients with durable benefit showed greater expansion of tumor-associated TCR clones in peripheral blood 3 weeks after starting treatment (n ≈ 23, p = 0.022). Improved progression-free and overall survival was associated with having pretreatment peripheral blood TCR clonality below the median.

This receptor was obtained from a man between 65 and 80 years old with urothelial cancer. Recombination joined TRBV2 with TRBJ2-7; a stretch of 9 junction bases matches TRBD1. The specimen was PBMCs, collected around atezolizumab (anti-PD-L1) treatment. The CDR3: CASSRGTGSYEQYF. The bases read TGTGCCAGCAGTAGGGGGACAGGGTCCTACGAGCAGTACTTC.